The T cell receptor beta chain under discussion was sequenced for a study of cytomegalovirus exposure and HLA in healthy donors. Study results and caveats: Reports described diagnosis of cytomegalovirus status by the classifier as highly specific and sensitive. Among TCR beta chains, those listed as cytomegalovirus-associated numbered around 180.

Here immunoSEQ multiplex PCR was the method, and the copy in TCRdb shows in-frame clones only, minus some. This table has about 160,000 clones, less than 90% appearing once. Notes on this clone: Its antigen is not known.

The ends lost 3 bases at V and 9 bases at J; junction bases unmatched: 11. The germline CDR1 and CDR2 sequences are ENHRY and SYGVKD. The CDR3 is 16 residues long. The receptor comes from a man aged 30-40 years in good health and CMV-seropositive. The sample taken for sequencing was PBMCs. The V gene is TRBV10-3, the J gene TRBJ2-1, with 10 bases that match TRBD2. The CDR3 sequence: CAISEGKSGRAGEQFF. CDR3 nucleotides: TGTGCCATCAGTGAAGGAAAGAGCGGGAGGGCCGGTGAGCAGTTCTTC.